The 24 T cell receptor beta chains below were found in one sample sequenced in a study of control samples from healthy donors and cancer patients. TCRdb's table, derived via immunoSEQ multiplex PCR, lists solely in-frame clones and lacks some. The data hold about 140,000 clones, with 91% observed a single time. Sequencing used blood. These receptors came from a young man in good health.

This CDR3 reads CASSQHIRGTEAFF. The CDR3 coding sequence is TGTGCCAGCAGCCAGCATATTCGGGGGACTGAAGCTTTCTTT. The genes are TRBV14 and TRBJ1-1; perhaps TRBD1 as D (5 bases). The CDR3 is made up of 14 amino acids. Germline V CDR1 and CDR2: SGHDN, FVKESK. Trimming left V 3 bases short and J 5 bases short, with 13 bases between.

The chain is built from TRBV19 and TRBJ1-5, with TRBD1 as a possible D gene (6 bases). The V gene lost 1 base and the J gene lost 8 bases, with 9 bases spanning the gap. The CDR3 sequence is 13 residues long. Germline V gene data show CDR1 as LNHDA and CDR2 as SQIVND (reference sequence). In DNA, the CDR3 is TGTGCCAGTAGTATAGGGGGGCGGGAGCCCCAGCATTTT. Translating it yields CASSIGGREPQHF.

V and J are TRBV9 and TRBJ1-2; D gene unclear. The CDR3 is 15 residues long. V was clipped by 3 bases and J by 3 bases, with 15 bases between them. Germline-derived CDR1 and CDR2 are SGDLS and YYNGEE. CDR3 coding DNA: TGTGCCAGCAGCGAGGCCCCGTGGGCCGACTATGGCTACACCTTC. Translation: CASSEAPWADYGYTF.

The chain joins TRBV6-5 to TRBJ2-7; 8 nucleotides align to TRBD1. The germline gives CDR1 MNHEY, CDR2 SVGAGI. CDR3 length: 14 amino acids. With 6 bases clipped from V and 0 bases from J, the junction kept 4 bases outside the gene matches. CDR3 sequence reads: CASSQDRVSYEQYF. The CDR3 DNA follows: TGTGCCAGCAGCCAGGACAGGGTCTCCTACGAGCAGTACTTC.

The V and J genes are TRBV3-1 (or the pseudogene TRBV3-2) and TRBJ1-5, with unresolved D. The CDR3 consists of 13 residues. V lost 1 base and J 5 bases, leaving 6 bases between the germline ends. From germline, CDR1 is LGHDT and CDR2 YNNKEL (reference sequence). CDR3 nucleotide sequence: TGTGCCAGCAGCCAAGGTACCTATCAGCCCCAGCATTTT. It is translated as CASSQGTYQPQHF.

The V gene is TRBV19, the J gene TRBJ1-1; 7 nucleotides match TRBD1. V shed 4 bases, J shed 5 bases, and the junction held 4 bases outside the gene matches. The CDR3 extends over 13 amino acids. CDR1 is LNHDA and CDR2 is SQIVND in the germline V gene (reference sequence). The CDR3 sequence: CASSTGGYTEAFF. The CDR3 DNA is TGTGCCAGTAGTACAGGGGGTTATACTGAAGCTTTCTTT.

J is TRBJ1-2 and V is TRBV6-1; 7 bases match TRBD1. The junction had 11 bases not matched to a gene; V was cut back by 3 bases and J by 1 base. Germline loops: CDR1 MNHNS, CDR2 SASEGT. This CDR3 comprises 17 residues. DNA for the CDR3: TGTGCCAGCAGTGAGCACAGGGACAGAGTTTATAACTATGGCTACACCTTC. As protein: CASSEHRDRVYNYGYTF.

The chain carries TRBV19 and TRBJ1-4; 8 bases agree with TRBD1. CDR3 size: 14 residues. V lost 5 bases, J lost 8 bases, and 7 bases stayed unmatched. Germline V lookup: CDR1 LNHDA, CDR2 SQIVND (reference sequence). The CDR3 nucleotides read TGTGCCAGTAGTTGGCAGGGGGCTACGGAAAAACTGTTTTTT. It specifies CASSWQGATEKLFF.

This chain joins TRBV11-3 and TRBJ2-3, with D unresolved. V was trimmed by 2 bases and J by 0 bases, leaving 3 bases between them. This CDR3 has 13 amino acids. Germline V gene data show CDR1 as SGHNT and CDR2 as YENEEA. The CDR3 nucleotides are TGTGCCAGCAGCTTATTTAGCACAGATACGCAGTATTTT. Translating gives CASSLFSTDTQYF.

The chain carries TRBV5-6 and TRBJ2-5; no clear D. The germline gives CDR1 SGHDT, CDR2 YYEEEE. This CDR3 spans 14 amino acids. The ends were cut back, 2 bases at V and 1 base at J, with 9 bases in the middle. The CDR3 DNA sequence: TGTGCCAGCAGCTTTATGTATAGCCAAGAGACCCAGTACTTC. Its protein product is CASSFMYSQETQYF.

The genes are TRBV10-3 and TRBJ1-2, with TRBD1 as a possible D gene (5 bases). The V gene lost 4 bases and the J gene lost 4 bases, with 13 bases spanning the gap. The germline V gene encodes CDR1 ENHRY and CDR2 SYGVKD. There are 14 residues in the CDR3. CDR3 loop: CAISGAGTSYGYTF. CDR3 nucleotide sequence: TGTGCCATCAGTGGGGCAGGGACTAGCTATGGCTACACCTTC.

The CDR3 region has the DNA TGCAGTGCTAGTTGTCAGGGGGATTATCAGCCCCAGCATTTT. Translated, it gives CSASCQGDYQPQHF. J is TRBJ1-5 and V is TRBV20-1, with TRBD1 matching over 7 bases. In germline, CDR1 is DFQATT, CDR2 SNEGSKA (reference sequence). CDR3 size: 14 residues. V lost 3 bases and J lost 5; bases outside the gene matches: 7.

The chain carries TRBV10-1 and TRBJ1-6; D is unclear. Germline loops: CDR1 WNHNN, CDR2 SYGVQD (reference sequence). V lost 2 bases to trimming and J lost 15 bases, with 5 bases between them. This CDR3 is built from 10 residues. CDR3 sequence (DNA): TGCGCCAGCAGTGAGCCAGGCCTCCACTTT. It yields the protein CASSEPGLHF.

This chain connects TRBV5-6 to TRBJ2-1; no firm D call. Germline V lookup: CDR1 SGHDT, CDR2 YYEEEE. Trimming removed 4 bases from V and 0 bases from J, with 8 bases in between. This CDR3 has 14 amino acids. This chain's CDR3 is CASSGLSSYNEQFF. Here the CDR3 DNA reads TGTGCCAGCAGCGGTCTTAGCTCCTACAATGAGCAGTTCTTC.

CDR3 in amino acids: CASGLVPGPHTEAFF. The DNA of the CDR3 is TGTGCTAGTGGTTTGGTACCTGGCCCACACACTGAAGCTTTCTTT. The chain uses TRBV12-5 and TRBJ1-1, with no clear D. V lost 0 bases, J lost 3 bases, and 11 bases lay in between. The CDR3 has 15 residues. The germline gives CDR1 LGHNT, CDR2 FRNRAP.

V usage is TRBV28 and J usage is TRBJ1-1, with unresolved D. Germline values: CDR1 MDHEN, CDR2 SYDVKM. V gave up 9 bases and J gave up 3 bases, with 23 bases separating them. The CDR3 consists of 16 residues. CDR3 nucleotides: TGTGCCAGTCTCAAATGGCATTCGAACCCAGACACTGAAGCTTTCTTT. Translated: CASLKWHSNPDTEAFF.

A note on this clone: One junction end does not reproduce the germline sequence, and a read error may be involved. The J gene is TRBJ2-7, the V gene TRBV6-1, with TRBD2 matching 7 bases. The CDR3 spans 15 residues. Germline V gene sequence: CDR1 MNHNS, CDR2 SASEGT. This CDR3 is CASSESLAASHEQYF. For the CDR3, the DNA is TGTGCCAGCAGTGAAAGCCTAGCGGCCTCCCACGAGCAGTACTTC.

This clone was seen once. At one end the junction does not follow the germline gene, possibly because of a read error. The chain joins TRBV5-1 to TRBJ2-7, with 10 bases identical to TRBD2. This CDR3 spans 11 amino acids. Germline CDR1 and CDR2: SGHRS and YFSETQ. CDR3 nucleotides: TGCGCCAGCAGCCCTAGCGGGGGCCGTAGCTTC. Protein sequence: CASSPSGGRSF.

This clone was observed a single time. The V gene is TRBV7-9, the J gene TRBJ1-2; 10 bases agree with TRBD1. The length of the CDR3 is 17 residues. CDR1 SEHNR and CDR2 FQNEAQ come from the germline V gene (reference sequence). J gave up 4 bases and V 4 bases, and 12 bases lay outside the gene matches. The DNA for the CDR3 is TGTGCCAGCAGCTCGCACCGGGACAGGGGTCGGGGCTATGGCTACACCTTC. It yields the protein CASSSHRDRGRGYGYTF.

The J gene is TRBJ1-2, the V gene TRBV24-1, with unresolved D. CDR3 length equals 13 residues. V was clipped by 2 bases and J by 5 bases, with 8 bases between them. The germline V gene encodes CDR1 KGHDR and CDR2 SFDVKD. In nucleotides, the CDR3 is TGTGCCACCAGTGATTCCCCTTGGTATGGCTACACCTTC. Translated: CATSDSPWYGYTF.

This clone is a singleton in its sample. The rearrangement uses TRBV18 and TRBJ2-1; TRBD2 aligns across 7 bases. The V and J ends lost 1 base and 3 bases, in that order; junction bases with no gene match: 6. CDR1 is KGHSH, CDR2 LQKENI, per germline. The CDR3 extends over 16 amino acids. The CDR3 sequence: CASSPRSRDYYNEQFF. CDR3 nucleotides: TGTGCCAGCTCACCACGTTCGCGGGACTACTACAATGAGCAGTTCTTC.

The V gene is TRBV5-1, the J gene TRBJ2-3, with a possible D match to TRBD1 (6 bases). The CDR3 totals 14 residues. V lost 2 bases and J 3 bases, leaving 10 bases between the germline ends. Per the germline V gene, CDR1 is SGHRS and CDR2 is YFSETQ. CDR3: CASSFGQLTDTQYF. In DNA, the CDR3 is TGCGCCAGCAGCTTCGGACAGCTTACAGATACGCAGTATTTT.

The chain recombines TRBV4-3 with TRBJ1-1, with D uncertain. The germline gives CDR1 LGHNA, CDR2 YSLEER. Trimming shortened V by 0 bases and J by 6 bases, and 14 bases separated the two germline ends. This CDR3 region has 15 residues. Here the CDR3 DNA reads TGCGCCAGCAGCCAAGATGTACCCGTTTCTTCTGAAGCTTTCTTT. Its protein product is CASSQDVPVSSEAFF.

The V gene is TRBV29-1, the J gene TRBJ1-1; the D is unclear. V was shortened by 3 bases and J by 6 bases, with 17 bases between the two germline ends. This CDR3 spans 14 amino acids. CDR1 SQVTM and CDR2 ANQGSEA come from the germline V gene. The CDR3 sequence: CSVDQLEGTSEAFF. CDR3 DNA sequence: TGCAGCGTTGACCAACTAGAGGGTACATCTGAAGCTTTCTTT.